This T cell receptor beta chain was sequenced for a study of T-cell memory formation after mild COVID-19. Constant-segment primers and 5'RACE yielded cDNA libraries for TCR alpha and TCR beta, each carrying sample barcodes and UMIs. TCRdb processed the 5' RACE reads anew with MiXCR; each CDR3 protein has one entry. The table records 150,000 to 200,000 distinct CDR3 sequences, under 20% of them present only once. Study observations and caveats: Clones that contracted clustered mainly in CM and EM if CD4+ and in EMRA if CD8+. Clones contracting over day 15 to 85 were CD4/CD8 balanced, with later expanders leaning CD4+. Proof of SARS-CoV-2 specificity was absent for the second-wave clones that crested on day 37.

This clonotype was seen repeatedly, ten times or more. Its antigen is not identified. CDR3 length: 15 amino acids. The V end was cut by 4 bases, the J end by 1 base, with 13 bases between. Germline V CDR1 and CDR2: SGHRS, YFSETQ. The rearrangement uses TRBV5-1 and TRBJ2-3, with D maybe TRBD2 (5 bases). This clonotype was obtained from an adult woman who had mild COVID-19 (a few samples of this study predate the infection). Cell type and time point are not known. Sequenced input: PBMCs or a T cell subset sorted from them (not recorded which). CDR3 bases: TGCGCCAGCAGCCCTCTAGGGAGAGGCACAGATACGCAGTATTTT. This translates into CASSPLGRGTDTQYF.